The rows below give T cell receptor beta chains drawn from one sample of a study of blood T cell repertoires in COVID-19. This table comes from immunoSEQ multiplex PCR, and its TCRdb copy is limited to in-frame clones, with some not included. The sample holds approximately 300,000 clones, about 85% seen once. Specimen: PBMCs or T cells enriched from blood (not recorded which). The receptors come from a woman aged 25-40 years who had been exposed to COVID-19. The CDR3 runs from the conserved cysteine through the conserved F or W. A D gene is named only where the DNA matches it firmly. Only some rows state a clone size, as once, few, many or a class for expanded clones.

j_call: TRBJ2-5
d_call: .
v_call: TRBV4-2
clone_size: .
cdr3_aa: CASSQESIETQYF
cdr3_nt: TGTGCCAGCAGCCAAGAGTCCATAGAGACCCAGTACTTC

j_call: TRBJ1-5
d_call: TRBD1
v_call: TRBV5-1
clone_size: .
cdr3_aa: CASRIDFTGGEPQHF
cdr3_nt: TGCGCCAGCAGGATCGATTTCACAGGGGGTGAGCCCCAGCATTTT

j_call: TRBJ1-6
d_call: .
v_call: TRBV5-1
clone_size: .
cdr3_aa: CASSLTLVGRNSPLHF
cdr3_nt: TGCGCCAGCAGCTTGACGTTGGTGGGGCGTAATTCACCCCTCCACTTT

j_call: TRBJ1-6
d_call: .
v_call: TRBV28
clone_size: .
cdr3_aa: CASSYGGNSYNSPLHF
cdr3_nt: TGTGCCAGCAGTTATGGAGGGAATTCCTATAATTCACCCCTCCACTTT

j_call: TRBJ1-5
d_call: TRBD1
v_call: TRBV19
clone_size: .
cdr3_aa: CASSLTGSNQPQHF
cdr3_nt: TGTGCCAGTAGTCTGACAGGGAGCAATCAGCCCCAGCATTTT

j_call: TRBJ1-3
d_call: .
v_call: TRBV4-1
clone_size: .
cdr3_aa: CASSQDQGGNTIYF
cdr3_nt: TGCGCCAGCAGCCAAGATCAGGGTGGAAACACCATATATTTT

j_call: TRBJ2-3
d_call: .
v_call: TRBV7-2
clone_size: .
cdr3_aa: CASSLEFASDTQYF
cdr3_nt: TGTGCCAGCAGCTTAGAGTTCGCGAGTGATACGCAGTATTTT

j_call: TRBJ2-5
d_call: TRBD2
v_call: TRBV6-1
clone_size: .
cdr3_aa: CASSKETSGGAQETQYF
cdr3_nt: TGTGCCAGCAGTAAAGAGACTAGCGGGGGGGCACAAGAGACCCAGTACTTC

j_call: TRBJ2-3
d_call: .
v_call: TRBV7-4
clone_size: .
cdr3_aa: CASSLRGPTDTQYF
cdr3_nt: TGTGCCAGCAGCTTAAGAGGCCCCACAGATACGCAGTATTTT

j_call: TRBJ1-1
d_call: .
v_call: TRBV9
clone_size: .
cdr3_aa: CASSVREGWGTEAFF
cdr3_nt: TGTGCCAGCAGCGTAAGGGAGGGGTGGGGCACTGAAGCTTTCTTT

j_call: TRBJ2-2
d_call: TRBD1
v_call: TRBV6-6
clone_size: .
cdr3_aa: CASLGGEGGELFF
cdr3_nt: TGTGCCAGCCTAGGGGGCGAAGGCGGGGAGCTGTTTTTT

j_call: TRBJ2-2
d_call: TRBD1
v_call: TRBV7-6
clone_size: few
cdr3_aa: CASSRAGTGGFGELFF
cdr3_nt: TGTGCCAGCAGCCGGGCCGGGACAGGGGGCTTCGGGGAGCTGTTTTTT

j_call: TRBJ2-6
d_call: .
v_call: TRBV5-4
clone_size: .
cdr3_aa: CASSSGQSGANVLTF
cdr3_nt: TGTGCCAGCAGCTCCGGACAGTCTGGGGCCAACGTCCTGACTTTC

j_call: TRBJ2-7
d_call: TRBD1
v_call: TRBV18
clone_size: .
cdr3_aa: CASSLRWTGGGYEQYF
cdr3_nt: TGTGCCAGCTCCTTACGTTGGACAGGGGGCGGGTACGAGCAGTACTTC

j_call: TRBJ1-5
d_call: TRBD1
v_call: TRBV2
clone_size: .
cdr3_aa: CASSLRSQGQPQHF
cdr3_nt: TGTGCCAGCAGTCTAAGGTCACAGGGGCAGCCCCAGCATTTT

j_call: TRBJ1-3
d_call: TRBD1
v_call: TRBV3-1/TRBV3-2
clone_size: .
cdr3_aa: CASSRRTGLSGNTIYF
cdr3_nt: TGTGCCAGCAGCAGAAGGACAGGGCTTTCTGGAAACACCATATATTTT